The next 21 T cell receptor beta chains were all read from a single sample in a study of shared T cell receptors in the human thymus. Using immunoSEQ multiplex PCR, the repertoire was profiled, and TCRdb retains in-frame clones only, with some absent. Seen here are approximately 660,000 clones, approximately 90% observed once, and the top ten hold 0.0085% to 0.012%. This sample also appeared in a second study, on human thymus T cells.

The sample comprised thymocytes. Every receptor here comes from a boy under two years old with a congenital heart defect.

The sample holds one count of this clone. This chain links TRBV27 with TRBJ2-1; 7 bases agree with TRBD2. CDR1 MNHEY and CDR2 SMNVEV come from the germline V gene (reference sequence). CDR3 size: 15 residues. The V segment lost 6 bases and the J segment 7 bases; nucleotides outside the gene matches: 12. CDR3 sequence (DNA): TGTGCCAGCAGGGGACTCGCGGGAGTGCCAAATGAGCAGTTCTTC. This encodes CASRGLAGVPNEQFF.

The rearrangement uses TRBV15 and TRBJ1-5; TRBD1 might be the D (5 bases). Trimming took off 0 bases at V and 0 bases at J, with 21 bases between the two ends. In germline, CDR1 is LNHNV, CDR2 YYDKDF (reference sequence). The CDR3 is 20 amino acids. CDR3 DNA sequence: TGTGCCACCAGCAGAGATAGGGGAGGGCCTCTACTCTATAGCAATCAGCCCCAGCATTTT. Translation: CATSRDRGGPLLYSNQPQHF.

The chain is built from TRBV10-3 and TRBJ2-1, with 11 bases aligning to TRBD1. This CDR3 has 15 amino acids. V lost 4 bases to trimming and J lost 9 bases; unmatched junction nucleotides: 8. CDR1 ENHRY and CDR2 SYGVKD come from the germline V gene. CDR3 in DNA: TGTGCCATCAGTGGGGACAGGGGGACTAGAGGTGAGCAGTTCTTC. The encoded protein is CAISGDRGTRGEQFF.

DNA for the CDR3: TGTGCCAGCTCAGGACAGGGTTCCCCTAATGAGCAGTTCTTC. Translating gives CASSGQGSPNEQFF. The gene calls are TRBV27 and TRBJ2-1; 8 bases match TRBD1. The CDR3 has 14 residues. Trimming removed 8 bases from V and 7 bases from J; junction bases left unmatched: 10. Germline CDR1 MNHEY, CDR2 SMNVEV (reference sequence).

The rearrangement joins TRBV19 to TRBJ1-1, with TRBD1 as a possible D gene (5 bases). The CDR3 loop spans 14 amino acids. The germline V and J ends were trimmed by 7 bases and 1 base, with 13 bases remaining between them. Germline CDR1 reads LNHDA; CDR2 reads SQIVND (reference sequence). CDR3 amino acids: CASNLDTTNTEAFF. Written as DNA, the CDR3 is TGTGCCAGTAATCTGGACACCACGAACACTGAAGCTTTCTTT.

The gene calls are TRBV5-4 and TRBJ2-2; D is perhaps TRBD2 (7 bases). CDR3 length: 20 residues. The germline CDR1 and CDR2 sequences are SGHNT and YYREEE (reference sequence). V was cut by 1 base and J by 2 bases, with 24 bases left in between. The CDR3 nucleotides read TGTGCCAGCAGCTTGAAGGGGAGGGCGGGGATCGGGACAAACACCGGGGAGCTGTTTTTT. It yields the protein CASSLKGRAGIGTNTGELFF. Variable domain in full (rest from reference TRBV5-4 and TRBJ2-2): ETGVTQSPTHLIKTRGQQVTLRCSSQSGHNTVSWYQQALGQGPQFIFQYYREEENGRGNFPPRFSGLQFPNYSSELNVNALELDDSALYLCASSLKGRAGIGTNTGELFFGEGSRLTVL.

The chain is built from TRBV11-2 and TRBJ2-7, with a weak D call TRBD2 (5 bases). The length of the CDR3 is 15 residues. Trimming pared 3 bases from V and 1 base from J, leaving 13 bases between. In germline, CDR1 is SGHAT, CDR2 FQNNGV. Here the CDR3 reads CASSLPQPGSYEQYF. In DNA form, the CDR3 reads TGTGCCAGCAGCTTGCCCCAACCGGGGTCCTACGAGCAGTACTTC.

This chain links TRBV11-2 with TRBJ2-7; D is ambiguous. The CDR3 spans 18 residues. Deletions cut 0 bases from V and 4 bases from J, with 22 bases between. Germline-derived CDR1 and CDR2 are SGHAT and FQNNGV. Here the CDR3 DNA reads TGTGCCAGCAGCTTAGATCCCGGCAGCCCATCGACATCGTACGAGCAGTACTTC. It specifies CASSLDPGSPSTSYEQYF.

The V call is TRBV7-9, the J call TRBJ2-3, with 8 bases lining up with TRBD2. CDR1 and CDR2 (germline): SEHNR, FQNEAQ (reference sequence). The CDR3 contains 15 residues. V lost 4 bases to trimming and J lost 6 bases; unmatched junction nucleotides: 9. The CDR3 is CASSSRGGNGDTQYF. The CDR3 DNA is TGTGCCAGCAGCTCCCGGGGGGGGAACGGCGATACGCAGTATTTT.

In nucleotides, the CDR3 is TGTGCTAGTGGTTTGGTACAGGGACGGAATAGCAATCAGCCCCAGCATTTT. The encoded protein is CASGLVQGRNSNQPQHF. This rearrangement joins TRBV12-5 to TRBJ1-5, with a weak D call TRBD1 (6 bases). Germline loops: CDR1 LGHNT, CDR2 FRNRAP. The CDR3 has 17 residues. With 0 bases removed from V and 0 bases from J, the gap between germline ends came to 12 bases.

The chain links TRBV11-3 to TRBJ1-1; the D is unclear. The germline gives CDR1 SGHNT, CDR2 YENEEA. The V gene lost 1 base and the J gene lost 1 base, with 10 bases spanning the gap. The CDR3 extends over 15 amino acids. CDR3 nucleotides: TGTGCCAGCAGCTTAGTGAATGAGGGGAACACTGAAGCTTTCTTT. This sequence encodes CASSLVNEGNTEAFF.

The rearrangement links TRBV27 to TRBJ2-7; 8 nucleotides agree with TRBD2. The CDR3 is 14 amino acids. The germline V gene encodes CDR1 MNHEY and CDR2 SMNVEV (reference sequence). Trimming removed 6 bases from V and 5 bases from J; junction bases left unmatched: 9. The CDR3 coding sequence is TGTGCCAGCAGAAAGGGCAGCGGGAGCCACGAGCAGTACTTC. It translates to CASRKGSGSHEQYF.

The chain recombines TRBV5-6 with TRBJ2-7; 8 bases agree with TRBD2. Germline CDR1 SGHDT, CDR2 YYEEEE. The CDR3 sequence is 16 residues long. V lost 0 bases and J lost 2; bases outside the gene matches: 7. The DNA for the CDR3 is TGTGCCAGCAGCTTGGCGTCTAGCGGGCGACCCTACGAGCAGTACTTC. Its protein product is CASSLASSGRPYEQYF.

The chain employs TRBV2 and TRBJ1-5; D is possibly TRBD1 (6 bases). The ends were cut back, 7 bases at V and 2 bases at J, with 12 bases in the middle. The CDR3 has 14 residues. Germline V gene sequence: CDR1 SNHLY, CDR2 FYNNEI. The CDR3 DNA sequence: TGTGCCAGCATGTGTAAGGGGGGCAATCAGCCCCAGCATTTT. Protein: CASMCKGGNQPQHF. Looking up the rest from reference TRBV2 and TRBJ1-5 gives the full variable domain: EPEVTQTPSHQVTQMGQEVILRCVPISNHLYFYWYRQILGQKVEFLVSFYNNEISEKSEIFDDQFSVERPDGSNFTLKIRSTKLEDSAMYFCASMCKGGNQPQHFGDGTRLSIL.

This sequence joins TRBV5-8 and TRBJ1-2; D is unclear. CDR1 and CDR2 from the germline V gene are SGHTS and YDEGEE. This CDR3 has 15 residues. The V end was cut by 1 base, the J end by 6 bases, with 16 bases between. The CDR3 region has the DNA TGTGCCAGCAGCTTGAAGCATCTTCCCCCCCATGGCTACACCTTC. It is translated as CASSLKHLPPHGYTF.

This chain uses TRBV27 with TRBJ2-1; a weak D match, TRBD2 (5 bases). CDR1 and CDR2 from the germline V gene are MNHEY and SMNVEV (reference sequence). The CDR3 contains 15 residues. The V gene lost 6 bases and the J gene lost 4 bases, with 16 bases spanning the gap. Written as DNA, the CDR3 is TGTGCCAGCAGCCCCTCGCCTAGCCCTTACAATGAGCAGTTCTTC. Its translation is CASSPSPSPYNEQFF.

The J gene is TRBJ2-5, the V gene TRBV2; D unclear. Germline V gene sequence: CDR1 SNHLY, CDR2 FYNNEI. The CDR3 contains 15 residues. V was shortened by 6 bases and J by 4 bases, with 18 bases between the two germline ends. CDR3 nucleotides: TGTGCCAGCAGCCCCCGGGTCCCCGGCGCAGAGACCCAGTACTTC. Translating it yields CASSPRVPGAETQYF.

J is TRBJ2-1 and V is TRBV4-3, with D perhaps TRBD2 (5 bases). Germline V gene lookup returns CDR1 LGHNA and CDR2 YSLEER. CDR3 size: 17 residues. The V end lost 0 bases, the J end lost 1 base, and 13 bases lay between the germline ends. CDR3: CASSQDRIEGSYNEQFF. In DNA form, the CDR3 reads TGCGCCAGCAGCCAAGATCGGATAGAGGGTTCCTACAATGAGCAGTTCTTC.

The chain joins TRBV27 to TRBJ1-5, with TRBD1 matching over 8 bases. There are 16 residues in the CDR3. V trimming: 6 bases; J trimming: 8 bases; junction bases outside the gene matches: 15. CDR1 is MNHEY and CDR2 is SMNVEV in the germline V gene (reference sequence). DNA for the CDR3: TGTGCCAGCAGCACCGAAGCCCACAGGGGGACTGAGCCCCAGCATTTT. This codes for CASSTEAHRGTEPQHF.

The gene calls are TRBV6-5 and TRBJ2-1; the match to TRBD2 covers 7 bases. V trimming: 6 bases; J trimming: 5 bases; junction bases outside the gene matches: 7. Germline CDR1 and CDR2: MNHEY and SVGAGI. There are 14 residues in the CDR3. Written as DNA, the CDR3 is TGTGCCAGCAGCCGGACTAGAGGTGACAATGAGCAGTTCTTC. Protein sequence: CASSRTRGDNEQFF.

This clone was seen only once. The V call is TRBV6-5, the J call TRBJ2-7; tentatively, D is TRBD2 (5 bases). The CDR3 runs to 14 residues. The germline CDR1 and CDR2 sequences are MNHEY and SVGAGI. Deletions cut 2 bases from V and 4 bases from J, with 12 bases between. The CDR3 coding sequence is TGTGCCAGCAGTTACGGCCTCCGGGGATACGAGCAGTACTTC. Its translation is CASSYGLRGYEQYF.